This T cell receptor (beta chain) was recorded in a study of cytomegalovirus exposure and HLA in healthy donors. On this clone: Its antigen is unknown.

Study-wide results and caveats: In vitro, a few CMV-associated chains proved specific for CMV antigens. A later analysis linked a missense variant in DCLRE1C to the trimming of TCR beta V and J genes.

The study ran its PCR with 60 Vbeta and 13 Jbeta primers. Sequencing was performed with immunoSEQ multiplex PCR; in TCRdb, only in-frame clones are kept and a portion is missing. The sample shows some 170,000 clones, approximately 79% of them seen only once. Though probably carrying unrecorded immune exposures, donors were nominally healthy at sampling. The TCR was taken from a man aged 55-75 years in good health and CMV-seronegative. The source material was PBMCs.

CDR3 protein: CASSTTGTAYNEQFF. Written as DNA, the CDR3 is TGTGCCAGCAGCACCACCGGGACAGCCTACAATGAGCAGTTCTTC. The genes are TRBV7-2 and TRBJ2-1, with 7 bases aligning to TRBD1. The CDR3 extends over 15 amino acids. Trimming removed 5 bases from V and 2 bases from J; junction bases left unmatched: 6. Germline loops: CDR1 SGHTA, CDR2 FQGNSA.